The clone carrying this TCR beta chain came up a few times. The antigen remains unidentified. The data stem from a study of STAT5B mutations in CD4+ large granular lymphocyte leukemia. Produced via immunoSEQ multiplex PCR; TCRdb's table is partial and in-frame only. The profile shows more than 30,000 clones, about 88% of them singletons. Overall study results and limits: Compared with healthy controls (2/35), patient top clones favored TRBV06 (8/27). No patients shared main leukemic clonotypes, though approximately 26% appeared at low frequency elsewhere.

The CDR3 spans 18 residues. Germline V lookup: CDR1 KGHSH, CDR2 LQKENI. V lost 1 base to trimming and J lost 2 bases, with 18 bases between them. Sequenced: CD4+ T cells from blood buffy coats. The chain is built from TRBV18 and TRBJ2-1; no definite D call. This receptor was identified in a human donor in good health. The CDR3: CASSPRTLGPTTYNEQFF. The CDR3 DNA reads TGTGCCAGCTCACCACGCACCCTCGGGCCAACGACCTACAATGAGCAGTTCTTC.